This T cell receptor (beta chain) emerged from a study of T cell repertoires in MIS-A myocarditis (dated by TCRdb to 2022 to 2024). Turning to this clone: The antigen it recognizes is unknown. Base qualities are missing; no much larger clone stands one base away.

Taken from the germline V gene, the CDR1 and CDR2 loops are MRHNA and SNTAGT. From cysteine to phenylalanine, the CDR3 is 15 amino acids long. Solely the CDR3 DNA is kept, with 45 bases framed from the first base. The V end gives up 0 bases and the J end 3 bases, leaving 0 bases in the junction not matched to a gene. The QIAamp DNA FFPE kit was used to extract genomic DNA from formalin-fixed paraffin-embedded autopsy tissue. TCRbeta CDR3 regions were amplified by the immunoSEQ bias-controlled multiplex PCR and were subjected to high-throughput sequencing. As for the original processing: The immunoSEQ vendor pipeline collapsed and filtered CDR3 sequences to measure the abundance and frequency of each unique TCRbeta CDR3. Dominant CDR3 amino acid sequences were clustered with SARS-CoV-2-specific ImmuneCODE TCRbeta sequences by CD-HIT at a 90% global sequence identity threshold. Clones at frequencies from 0.1 to 1 were categorized as hyperexpanded, and clones at frequencies from 0.01 to 0.1 were categorized as large. CDR3 amino acid sequences and V and J gene assignments of dominant clones were confirmed with MiXCR. The R stringdist package was used to calculate Levenshtein distances between the patient clonotypes and the ImmuneCODE hits. TCRdb's version of the immuneACCESS table is confined to in-frame rearrangements and falls short of the full clone set. An unresolved V gene accounts for under half of the shortfall where checked; the remainder is of unknown origin. V, J and clone size reflect that table, while D and trimming were determined from the DNA. Present in this sample are about 10,000 clones, about 83% of which were seen just once. 25% to 30% of the sample comes from the top ten.

Sequencing input: right ventricle heart tissue obtained at autopsy. The cell subset or site tag for this specimen amounts to: cardiac tissue sample (left or right ventricle, interventricular septum, or pericardium). The V and J genes are TRBV6-4 and TRBJ2-1, with 9 bases matching TRBD2. The clonotype originates from a man younger than 35 with fulminant myocarditis from multisystem inflammatory syndrome in adults (MIS-A) after COVID-19. The CDR3 corresponds to CASSDSSGSYNEQFF. The DNA sequence follows: TGTGCCAGCAGTGACTCTAGCGGGAGCTACAATGAGCAGTTCTTC.